This T cell receptor (beta chain) was identified during a study of cytomegalovirus exposure and HLA in healthy donors. Study-wide context: Out of about 179 million T cells, an earlier analysis found more than 95 million unique TCR beta sequences in total. Whole-study findings and limits: The authors later found HLA-associated TCR beta chains more clonally expanded than equally common others. V- and J-gene trimming of TCR beta was linked (in a later analysis) to a missense DCLRE1C variant.

The PCR made use of 60 Vbeta and 13 Jbeta primers. Method: immunoSEQ multiplex PCR; TCRdb's copy keeps in-frame clones and lacks some. The table lists approximately 210,000 clones, 60% to 85% of them singletons. The CDR3 spans 12 residues. CDR1 SQVTM and CDR2 ANQGSEA come from the germline V gene. V was cut by 6 bases and J by 3 bases, with 12 bases left in between. Concerning this clone itself: Its matching antigen is unknown.

V is TRBV29-1 and J is TRBJ2-7; D not certain. Material: PBMCs. The receptor comes from a girl aged 5-17 years in good health and CMV-seropositive. CDR3 DNA: TGCAGCGTAAGCCTAACGAACTACGAGCAGTACTTC. Its translation is CSVSLTNYEQYF.